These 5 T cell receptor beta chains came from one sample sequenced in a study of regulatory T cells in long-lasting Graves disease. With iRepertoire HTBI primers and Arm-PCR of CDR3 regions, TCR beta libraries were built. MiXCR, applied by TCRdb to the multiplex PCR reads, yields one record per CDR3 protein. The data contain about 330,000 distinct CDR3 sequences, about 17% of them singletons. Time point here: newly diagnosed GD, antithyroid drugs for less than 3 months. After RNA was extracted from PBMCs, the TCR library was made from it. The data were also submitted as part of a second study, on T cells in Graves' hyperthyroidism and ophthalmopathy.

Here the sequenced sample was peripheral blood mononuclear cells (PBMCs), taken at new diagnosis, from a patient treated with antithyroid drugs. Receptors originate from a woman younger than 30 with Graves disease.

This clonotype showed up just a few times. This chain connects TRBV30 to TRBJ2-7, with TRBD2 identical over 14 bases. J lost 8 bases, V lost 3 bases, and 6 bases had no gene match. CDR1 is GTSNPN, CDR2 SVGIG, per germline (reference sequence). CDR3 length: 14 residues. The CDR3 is CAWRTGLAGVKQYF. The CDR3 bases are TGTGCCTGGAGGACGGGACTAGCGGGAGTAAAGCAGTACTTC.

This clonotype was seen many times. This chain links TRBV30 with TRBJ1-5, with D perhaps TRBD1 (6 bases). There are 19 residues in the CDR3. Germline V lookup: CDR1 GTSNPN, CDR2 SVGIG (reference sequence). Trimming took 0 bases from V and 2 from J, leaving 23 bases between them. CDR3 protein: CAWSVKVRGGNMRNQPQHF. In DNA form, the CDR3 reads TGTGCCTGGAGTGTAAAGGTCAGGGGAGGAAATATGCGCAATCAGCCCCAGCATTTT.

This chain's CDR3 is CASSLGAGYNSPLHF. DNA for the CDR3: TGTGCCAGCAGTTTAGGGGCAGGATATAATTCACCCCTCCACTTT. The gene calls are TRBV12-3 or TRBV12-4 and TRBJ1-6; no definite D call. Trimming cost V 1 base and J 4 bases, with 8 bases left between them. The CDR3 extends over 15 amino acids.

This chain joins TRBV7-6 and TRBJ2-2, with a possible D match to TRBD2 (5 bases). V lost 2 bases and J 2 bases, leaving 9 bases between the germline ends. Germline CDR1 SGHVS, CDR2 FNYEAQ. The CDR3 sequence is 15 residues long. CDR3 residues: CASSLTGINTGELFF. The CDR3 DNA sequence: TGTGCCAGCAGCTTAACGGGAATAAACACCGGGGAGCTGTTTTTT.

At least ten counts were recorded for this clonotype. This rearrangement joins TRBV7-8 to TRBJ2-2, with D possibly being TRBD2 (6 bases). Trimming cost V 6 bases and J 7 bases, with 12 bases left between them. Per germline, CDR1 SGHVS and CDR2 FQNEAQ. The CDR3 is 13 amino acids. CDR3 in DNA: TGTGCCAGCAGGCCTTGGGGGGACGGGGAGCTGTTTTTT. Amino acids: CASRPWGDGELFF.